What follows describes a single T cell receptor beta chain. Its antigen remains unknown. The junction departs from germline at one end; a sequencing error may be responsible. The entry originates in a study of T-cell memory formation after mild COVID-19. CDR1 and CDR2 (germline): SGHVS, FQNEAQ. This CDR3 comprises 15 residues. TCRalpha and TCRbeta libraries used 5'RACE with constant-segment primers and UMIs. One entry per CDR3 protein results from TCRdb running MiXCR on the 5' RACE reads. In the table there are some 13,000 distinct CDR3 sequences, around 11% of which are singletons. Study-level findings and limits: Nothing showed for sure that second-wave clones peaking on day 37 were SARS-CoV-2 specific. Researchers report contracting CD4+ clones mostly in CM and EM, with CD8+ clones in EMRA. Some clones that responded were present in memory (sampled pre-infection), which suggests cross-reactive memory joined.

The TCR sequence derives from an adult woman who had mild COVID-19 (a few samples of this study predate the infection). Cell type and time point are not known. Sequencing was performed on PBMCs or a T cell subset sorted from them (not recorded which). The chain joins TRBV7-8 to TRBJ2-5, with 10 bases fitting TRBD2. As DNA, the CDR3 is TGTGCAAGCAGCTTACAGCGGGGGGGCCGAGAGACCCAGTACTTC. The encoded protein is CASSLQRGGRETQYF. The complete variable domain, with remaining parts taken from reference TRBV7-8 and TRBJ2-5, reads GAGVSQSPRYKVAKRGQDVALRCDPISGHVSLFWYQQALGQGPEFLTYFQNEAQLDKSGLPSDRFFAERPEGSVSTLKIQRTQQEDSAVYLCASSLQRGGRETQYFGPGTRLLVL.